The 30 T cell receptor beta chains below all came from one sample that was sequenced in a study of shared clonotypes between healthy human individuals. Cells designated naive CD8 were CD45RO-negative and were positively selected for CCR7, with terminally differentiated effector memory CD45RA+ cells excluded. Generated by immunoSEQ multiplex PCR, the TCRdb table keeps only in-frame clones and is missing some. The table records some 2,000,000 clones, about 95% of them present only once. Sample: naive CD8+ T cells sorted from blood. These receptors were taken from a man younger than 30 in good health.

The V and J genes are TRBV6-1 and TRBJ2-3; TRBD1 aligns across 9 bases. The CDR3 contains 20 residues. After removal of 0 bases from V and 2 bases from J, the junction contained 15 bases not matched to a gene. Germline V lookup: CDR1 MNHNS, CDR2 SASEGT. CDR3 bases: TGTGCCAGCAGTGAAGCTTCTACTTACCCTGGGACAGGGCTCACAGATACGCAGTATTTT. Translation gives CASSEASTYPGTGLTDTQYF.

Remarks on this clone: The same CDR3 arises from other DNA sequences in this sample as well. The V call is TRBV27, the J call TRBJ1-5; 8 nucleotides line up with TRBD1. This CDR3 spans 14 amino acids. Per germline, CDR1 MNHEY and CDR2 SMNVEV (reference sequence). V dropped 2 bases and J dropped 5; count of bases not matched to a gene: 2. The chain's CDR3 is CASSLMTGDQPQHF. Here the CDR3 DNA reads TGTGCCAGCAGTTTAATGACAGGGGATCAGCCCCAGCATTTT.

V is TRBV6-1 and J is TRBJ2-7, with D perhaps TRBD2 (6 bases). Between the trimmed V and J ends, which lost 3 bases and 6 bases, there was a span of 12 bases. Germline-derived CDR1 and CDR2 are MNHNS and SASEGT. The CDR3 is made up of 13 amino acids. CDR3 sequence (DNA): TGTGCCAGCAGTGAGGGCGGCGGGGTCGAGCAGTACTTC. It codes for CASSEGGGVEQYF.

This chain links TRBV12-5 with TRBJ2-7, with D tentatively TRBD1 (6 bases). Germline V gives CDR1 LGHNT, CDR2 FRNRAP. The CDR3 totals 14 residues. Trimming pared 1 base from V and 4 bases from J, leaving 11 bases between. The CDR3 sequence: CASGLAGTRYEQYF. The CDR3 DNA follows: TGTGCTAGTGGTTTGGCAGGGACACGGTACGAGCAGTACTTC.

The chain is built from TRBV7-9 and TRBJ2-7; D is ambiguous. In germline, CDR1 is SEHNR, CDR2 FQNEAQ (reference sequence). V was trimmed by 1 base and J by 4 bases, leaving 11 bases between them. The CDR3 has 14 amino acids. The CDR3 reads CASSLGGQRYEQYF. The CDR3 DNA sequence: TGTGCCAGCAGCTTAGGCGGCCAACGTTACGAGCAGTACTTC.

The chain has TRBV15 and TRBJ2-3; D could derive from TRBD1 or TRBD2 (6 bases each). Between the trimmed V and J ends, which lost 4 bases and 5 bases, there was a span of 13 bases. The CDR3 is 14 residues long. Germline V gives CDR1 LNHNV, CDR2 YYDKDF (reference sequence). In DNA, the CDR3 is TGTGCCACCAGCACAAAGGGGGGCCTAGATACGCAGTATTTT. Its translation is CATSTKGGLDTQYF.

This chain joins TRBV18 and TRBJ1-1, with 8 bases that match TRBD1. The CDR3 length is 16 residues. Germline assignment: CDR1 KGHSH and CDR2 LQKENI. Germline trimming cut 3 bases from V and 1 base from J; bases unmatched to any gene: 7. In nucleotides, the CDR3 is TGTGCCAGCTCACCCGGGACAGGCCTGGGGAACACTGAAGCTTTCTTT. Translation gives CASSPGTGLGNTEAFF.

The gene calls are TRBV7-9 and TRBJ2-1, with TRBD1 as a possible D gene (6 bases). Trimming pared 10 bases from V and 3 bases from J, leaving 16 bases between. The CDR3 runs to 14 residues. Per the germline V gene, CDR1 is SEHNR and CDR2 is FQNEAQ (reference sequence). DNA for the CDR3: TGTGCCACCTACCGTTTGGACAGCTACAATGAGCAGTTCTTC. Encoded protein: CATYRLDSYNEQFF.

The CDR3 region is CGGVTTDTGELFF. The DNA of the CDR3 is TGTGGAGGGGTGACTACCGACACCGGGGAGCTGTTTTTT. This sequence joins TRBV7-9 and TRBJ2-2; perhaps D is TRBD1 or TRBD2 (5 bases each). The CDR3 is made up of 13 amino acids. The germline V gene has CDR1 SEHNR and CDR2 FQNEAQ (reference sequence). The full variable domain, rest sourced from reference TRBV7-9 and TRBJ2-2, is DTGVSQNPRHKITKRGQNVTFRCDPISEHNRLYWYRQTLGQGPEFLTYFQNEAQLEKSRLLSDRFSAERPKGSFSTLEIQRTEQGDSAMYLCGGVTTDTGELFFGEGSRLTVL.

Note on this clone: Other DNA sequences in this specimen translate into the identical CDR3. The rearrangement joins TRBV10-3 to TRBJ2-5; possible D gene TRBD1, 5 bases. Germline CDR1 ENHRY, CDR2 SYGVKD. This CDR3 has 14 amino acids. V lost 2 bases and J lost 4, with 11 bases in between. This CDR3 reads CAISEGQGGETQYF. DNA of the CDR3: TGTGCCATCAGTGAGGGGCAGGGTGGAGAGACCCAGTACTTC.

The chain couples TRBV6-1 to TRBJ2-1; D is unclear. Germline CDR1 and CDR2: MNHNS and SASEGT. The CDR3 spans 15 residues. V was cut by 6 bases and J by 0 bases, with 12 bases left in between. As DNA, the CDR3 is TGTGCCAGCAGCGTCAGCGATACCTCCTACAATGAGCAGTTCTTC. It translates to CASSVSDTSYNEQFF.

This chain joins TRBV7-9 and TRBJ2-5; 8 bases are shared with TRBD1. Per the germline V gene, CDR1 is SEHNR and CDR2 is FQNEAQ (reference sequence). Unmatched junction bases numbered 7, after V lost 4 bases and J lost 0 bases. This CDR3 comprises 16 residues. The CDR3 loop reads CASSSGGLPYQETQYF. The CDR3 bases are TGTGCCAGCAGCTCAGGGGGCTTACCGTACCAAGAGACCCAGTACTTC.

The chain is built from TRBV7-8 and TRBJ1-5; D ambiguous. With 1 base removed from V and 3 bases from J, the gap between germline ends came to 10 bases. Germline V gene data show CDR1 as SGHVS and CDR2 as FQNEAQ. The CDR3 contains 15 residues. In DNA, the CDR3 is TGTGCCAGCAGCTTAGAAGCAGCACCCAATCAGCCCCAGCATTTT. Its translation is CASSLEAAPNQPQHF.

The rearrangement uses TRBV14 and TRBJ1-2, with 8 bases fitting TRBD1. V lost 1 base and J lost 5; bases outside the gene matches: 9. Germline CDR1 and CDR2: SGHDN and FVKESK. The CDR3 runs to 16 residues. CDR3 protein: CASSQGTGPNGYGYTF. The DNA for the CDR3 is TGTGCCAGCAGCCAAGGGACAGGGCCCAACGGGTATGGCTACACCTTC. Full variable domain (remainder filled in from reference TRBV14 and TRBJ1-2): EAGVTQFPSHSVIEKGQTVTLRCDPISGHDNLYWYRRVMGKEIKFLLHFVKESKQDESGMPNNRFLAERTGGTYSTLKVQPAELEDSGVYFCASSQGTGPNGYGYTFGSGTRLTVV.

The chain couples TRBV5-6 to TRBJ1-2; D gene ambiguous. The germline gives CDR1 SGHDT, CDR2 YYEEEE. Trimming stripped 4 bases from V and 3 bases from J, with 16 bases between. The CDR3 is 15 residues long. Here the CDR3 reads CASSPGIPGYYGYTF. CDR3 nucleotide sequence: TGTGCCAGCAGCCCTGGGATACCGGGTTACTATGGCTACACCTTC. The full variable domain, its missing parts supplied by reference TRBV5-6 and TRBJ1-2, is DAGVTQSPTHLIKTRGQQVTLRCSPKSGHDTVSWYQQALGQGPQFIFQYYEEEERQRGNFPDRFSGHQFPNYSSELNVNALLLGDSALYLCASSPGIPGYYGYTFGSGTRLTVV.

The chain recombines TRBV7-9 with TRBJ2-3, with 7 bases matching TRBD1. Germline V gene data show CDR1 as SEHNR and CDR2 as FQNEAQ (reference sequence). The CDR3 extends over 16 amino acids. J was trimmed by 2 bases and V by 5 bases; bases with no gene match: 10. The CDR3 DNA sequence: TGTGCCAGCAGCGGCCTTGAGGGGGCCTCCACAGATACGCAGTATTTT. Encoded protein: CASSGLEGASTDTQYF.

The genes are TRBV2 and TRBJ2-5; D uncertain. The CDR3 has 16 amino acids. Germline V gene sequence: CDR1 SNHLY, CDR2 FYNNEI. Trimming shortened V by 6 bases and J by 2 bases, and 19 bases separated the two germline ends. The DNA for the CDR3 is TGTGCCAGCAGCGACTTTGGGGTGGCCTTGCAAGAGACCCAGTACTTC. It translates to CASSDFGVALQETQYF.

V usage is TRBV7-8 and J usage is TRBJ2-5; 8 positions match TRBD1. This CDR3 comprises 16 residues. CDR1 is SGHVS, CDR2 FQNEAQ, per germline. Germline trimming cut 3 bases from V and 2 bases from J; bases unmatched to any gene: 8. Written as DNA, the CDR3 is TGTGCCAGCAGCTTGGGGACAGGTGGGGAACAAGAGACCCAGTACTTC. This gives the protein CASSLGTGGEQETQYF.

The V gene is TRBV4-1, the J gene TRBJ1-1; D gene uncertain. The CDR3 runs to 16 residues. The germline V gene has CDR1 MGHRA and CDR2 YSYEKL. The V and J ends lost 0 bases and 1 base respectively, with 12 bases between them. CDR3 bases: TGCGCCAGCAGCCAAGATAATTTGGGTTGGAACACTGAAGCTTTCTTT. It encodes CASSQDNLGWNTEAFF.

The chain couples TRBV7-9 to TRBJ2-3, with a tentative D call TRBD2 (6 bases). CDR3 length: 17 amino acids. Trimming cost V 6 bases and J 0 bases, with 19 bases left between them. Germline lookup yields CDR1 SEHNR and CDR2 FQNEAQ (reference sequence). CDR3 protein: CASSLPSRGESTDTQYF. CDR3 nucleotides: TGTGCCAGCAGTCTTCCCTCGCGCGGGGAGAGCACAGATACGCAGTATTTT.

The chain joins TRBV9 to TRBJ1-2; D not certain. The V and J ends lost 3 bases and 2 bases respectively, with 17 bases between them. Germline assignment: CDR1 SGDLS and CDR2 YYNGEE. The CDR3 consists of 16 residues. The CDR3 DNA sequence: TGTGCCAGCAGCGACCCCGCGTGGGAGGAAAACTATGGCTACACCTTC. This encodes CASSDPAWEENYGYTF.

V usage is TRBV5-1 and J usage is TRBJ2-7; 7 bases agree with TRBD2. CDR3 length: 15 amino acids. V shed 0 bases and J 4 bases; nucleotides not matched to a gene: 7. Germline loops: CDR1 SGHRS, CDR2 YFSETQ. CDR3 sequence reads: CASSLAAGRVYEQYF. The CDR3 DNA sequence: TGCGCCAGCAGCTTGGCGGCGGGGAGGGTTTACGAGCAGTACTTC.

This clone was recorded once. The chain joins TRBV29-1 to TRBJ1-2; the D is unclear. The germline CDR1 and CDR2 sequences are SQVTM and ANQGSEA. The CDR3 consists of 12 residues. Trimming removed 4 bases from V and 3 bases from J, with 9 bases in between. Written as DNA, the CDR3 is TGCAGCGTTGTAGACATACACTATGGCTACACCTTC. Its protein is CSVVDIHYGYTF.

This clone came up a few times. The chain joins TRBV6-5 to TRBJ2-7; TRBD2 is a possible D gene (6 bases). Germline CDR1 is MNHEY and CDR2 is SVGAGI. V shed 5 bases and J shed 2 bases, with 16 bases lying between them. The CDR3 length is 15 residues. The CDR3 DNA is TGTGCCAGCAGTCTCCGTCGGGGACTCCCCTACGAGCAGTACTTC. It codes for CASSLRRGLPYEQYF.

This chain connects TRBV9 to TRBJ2-2, with TRBD2 matching over 9 bases. The trim removed 0 bases at V and 1 base at J, leaving 7 bases unmatched. CDR3 length: 18 residues. Germline assignment: CDR1 SGDLS and CDR2 YYNGEE. The CDR3 spells CASSVGGRGRWNTGELFF. The CDR3 coding sequence is TGTGCCAGCAGCGTAGGCGGGAGGGGGAGATGGAACACCGGGGAGCTGTTTTTT.

The chain is built from TRBV7-8 and TRBJ2-7; D remains ambiguous. Trimming stripped 4 bases from V and 0 bases from J, with 16 bases between. The V gene's germline CDR1 is SGHVS and CDR2 FQNEAQ. The CDR3 length is 16 residues. The CDR3 DNA follows: TGTGCCAGCAGCTCCCCCTCCCTCGGTAGCTCCTACGAGCAGTACTTC. This encodes CASSSPSLGSSYEQYF. Complete variable domain (other parts from reference TRBV7-8 and TRBJ2-7): GAGVSQSPRYKVAKRGQDVALRCDPISGHVSLFWYQQALGQGPEFLTYFQNEAQLDKSGLPSDRFFAERPEGSVSTLKIQRTQQEDSAVYLCASSSPSLGSSYEQYFGPGTRLTVT.

V usage is TRBV27 and J usage is TRBJ2-7; 7 positions agree with TRBD1. This CDR3 has 17 residues. Trimming cost V 5 bases and J 0 bases; bases outside gene matches: 13. Germline V lookup: CDR1 MNHEY, CDR2 SMNVEV (reference sequence). CDR3 in DNA: TGTGCCAGCAGTCCCTCGACAGGGCCCGAAAACTCCTACGAGCAGTACTTC. This sequence encodes CASSPSTGPENSYEQYF.

This chain joins TRBV7-9 and TRBJ2-7, with D possibly being TRBD1 (6 bases). The CDR3 contains 15 residues. Germline V gene lookup returns CDR1 SEHNR and CDR2 FQNEAQ (reference sequence). Trimming pared 5 bases from V and 3 bases from J, leaving 17 bases between. The CDR3 sequence is CASSLTGTIDYEQYF. The CDR3 DNA reads as TGTGCCAGCAGCCTGACAGGCACAATAGACTACGAGCAGTACTTC.

This sequence joins TRBV4-1 and TRBJ2-2; TRBD1 might be the D (5 bases). Germline values: CDR1 MGHRA, CDR2 YSYEKL. The CDR3 length is 18 residues. Trimming stripped 3 bases from V and 5 bases from J, with 22 bases between. In DNA form, the CDR3 reads TGCGCCAGCAGCCACGAAGAATTGACAGTGTCCGGGACCGGGGAGCTGTTTTTT. Translating gives CASSHEELTVSGTGELFF.

The CDR3 is CASSPPQAGISYEQYF. The CDR3 DNA follows: TGTGCCAGCAGTCCCCCCCAGGCGGGGATCTCCTACGAGCAGTACTTC. The chain employs TRBV28 and TRBJ2-7, with D possibly TRBD2 on 6 matching bases. This CDR3 spans 16 amino acids. Trimming left V 5 bases short and J 0 bases short, with 17 bases between. Germline V lookup: CDR1 MDHEN, CDR2 SYDVKM.